The 24 T cell receptor beta chains given below trace back to one sample, sequenced in a study of breast tumors, draining lymph nodes, adjacent tissues. TCRdb fed the multiplex PCR reads into MiXCR, producing one record per CDR3 protein. This sample yields about 180,000 distinct CDR3 sequences, of which about 34% are seen a single time; 3% to 4.5% belongs to the top ten. Breast cancer patients provided tissue from their axillary draining lymph nodes. What was sequenced was axillary lymph node tissue. All receptors come from a female donor with breast cancer. Some clones in this sample may be carry-over from other donors' samples.

This clonotype was recorded at least ten times. The V gene is TRBV2, the J gene TRBJ2-7; 7 nucleotides agree with TRBD1. The CDR3 is made up of 14 amino acids. Looked up from germline, CDR1 is SNHLY and CDR2 is FYNNEI. Germline trimming cut 6 bases from V and 0 bases from J; bases unmatched to any gene: 5. CDR3 DNA: TGTGCCAGCAGCGCAACAGGGGCCTCCTACGAGCAGTACTTC. Translated, it gives CASSATGASYEQYF.

The genes are TRBV19 and TRBJ2-1, with D perhaps TRBD2 (5 bases). The CDR3 has 17 amino acids. The germline V gene encodes CDR1 LNHDA and CDR2 SQIVND (reference sequence). Trimming stripped 6 bases from V and 0 bases from J, with 18 bases between. The CDR3 sequence: CASSGLNSGSSYNEQFF. The CDR3 coding sequence is TGTGCCAGTAGCGGATTGAATTCGGGGAGCTCCTACAATGAGCAGTTCTTC. Full variable domain (rest looked up from reference TRBV19 and TRBJ2-1): DGGITQSPKYLFRKEGQNVTLSCEQNLNHDAMYWYRQDPGQGLRLIYYSQIVNDFQKGDIAEGYSVSREKKESFPLTVTSAQKNPTAFYLCASSGLNSGSSYNEQFFGPGTRLTVL.

The genes are TRBV20-1 and TRBJ1-6; D may be TRBD1 (6 bases). Germline V lookup: CDR1 DFQATT, CDR2 SNEGSKA (reference sequence). Trimming removed 3 bases at V and 7 bases at J, with 16 bases between. The CDR3 has 15 amino acids. CDR3 in DNA: TGCAGTGCTAGGGCGCAGGACAGTCGCAATTCACCCCTCCACTTT. This encodes CSARAQDSRNSPLHF.

This clonotype was detected many times. This chain joins TRBV7-8 and TRBJ1-2; D not certain. The CDR3 extends over 16 amino acids. V was shortened by 5 bases and J by 7 bases, with 23 bases between the two germline ends. Per germline, CDR1 SGHVS and CDR2 FQNEAQ. CDR3 loop: CASSPSRDRASFGYTF. In DNA form, the CDR3 reads TGTGCCAGCAGCCCATCACGGGATAGGGCCTCTTTTGGCTACACCTTC.

J is TRBJ1-1 and V is TRBV28; D is perhaps TRBD1 (6 bases). Looked up from germline, CDR1 is MDHEN and CDR2 is SYDVKM. This CDR3 comprises 14 residues. The V gene lost 6 bases and the J gene lost 1 base, with 12 bases spanning the gap. The CDR3 spells CASSSTDRNTEAFF. The DNA of the CDR3 is TGTGCCAGCAGCTCCACGGACAGGAACACTGAAGCTTTCTTT.

This clonotype was observed at least ten times. The chain joins TRBV7-2 to TRBJ2-7; 10 bases map to TRBD2. There are 14 residues in the CDR3. V shed 5 bases, J shed 2 bases, and the junction held 3 bases outside the gene matches. Germline values: CDR1 SGHTA, CDR2 FQGNSA. This CDR3 is CASSPGLAPYEQYF. As DNA, the CDR3 is TGTGCCAGCAGCCCGGGACTAGCGCCCTACGAGCAGTACTTC.

This clonotype was counted only a few times. A much bigger clone sits one base away, suggesting this may be a read error. The rearrangement uses TRBV11-2 and TRBJ2-5, with 9 bases that match TRBD1. The CDR3 contains 16 residues. V lost 4 bases to trimming and J lost 9 bases; unmatched junction nucleotides: 15. Germline V gene sequence: CDR1 SGHAT, CDR2 FQNNGV. The CDR3 coding sequence is TGTGCCAGCAGCTCGGGACAGGGCACCGTTTTGGGTTCCCAGTACTTC. Amino acid sequence: CASSSGQGTVLGSQYF.

In its sample, this clonotype was seen many times. The rearrangement uses TRBV7-9 and TRBJ1-6, with D perhaps matching TRBD1 (6 bases). V lost 1 base and J lost 7, with 14 bases in between. Germline assignment: CDR1 SEHNR and CDR2 FQNEAQ (reference sequence). This CDR3 spans 16 amino acids. The CDR3 DNA reads TGTGCCAGCAGCTTAGTGTGGCGGGGGCAAAATTCACCCCTCCACTTT. Protein sequence: CASSLVWRGQNSPLHF. The full variable domain, its missing parts supplied by reference TRBV7-9 and TRBJ1-6, is DTGVSQNPRHKITKRGQNVTFRCDPISEHNRLYWYRQTLGQGPEFLTYFQNEAQLEKSRLLSDRFSAERPKGSFSTLEIQRTEQGDSAMYLCASSLVWRGQNSPLHFGNGTRLTVT.

Regarding this clonotype: This may be a read error: a much more frequent sequence differs by one nucleotide. V is TRBV6-5 and J is TRBJ1-2, with D unclear. CDR3 length: 16 residues. The germline CDR1 and CDR2 sequences are MNHEY and SVGAGI. DNA of the CDR3: TGTGCCAGCAGTCACTCGAGTTTACAGAGGACCGATGGCTACACCTTC. It yields the protein CASSHSSLQRTDGYTF.

There are many counts of this clonotype. The chain couples TRBV19 to TRBJ2-5; D is ambiguous. The CDR3 is made up of 12 amino acids. V was trimmed by 4 bases and J by 4 bases, leaving 7 bases between them. From germline, CDR1 is LNHDA and CDR2 SQIVND (reference sequence). The CDR3 nucleotides read TGTGCCAGTAGTAAGCGAGCAGAGACCCAGTACTTC. Protein sequence: CASSKRAETQYF. Based on the CDR3 plus reference TRBV19 and TRBJ2-5, the full variable domain is DGGITQSPKYLFRKEGQNVTLSCEQNLNHDAMYWYRQDPGQGLRLIYYSQIVNDFQKGDIAEGYSVSREKKESFPLTVTSAQKNPTAFYLCASSKRAETQYFGPGTRLLVL.

This clonotype was seen repeatedly, ten times or more. The CDR3 DNA reads as TGTGCCAGCAGCGTAGGCACCAATCAGCCCCAGCATTTT. It encodes CASSVGTNQPQHF. The rearrangement uses TRBV9 and TRBJ1-5, with D unresolved. Germline CDR1 SGDLS, CDR2 YYNGEE. The CDR3 length is 13 residues. V was cut by 0 bases and J by 3 bases, with 4 bases left in between. The variable domain in full, with the rest retrieved from reference TRBV9 and TRBJ1-5, is DSGVTQTPKHLITATGQRVTLRCSPRSGDLSVYWYQQSLDQGLQFLIQYYNGEERAKGNILERFSAQQFPDLHSELNLSSLELGDSALYFCASSVGTNQPQHFGDGTRLSIL.

At least ten counts were recorded for this clonotype. The V and J genes are TRBV3-1 and TRBJ2-6; 7 positions agree with TRBD1. V dropped 1 base and J dropped 1; count of bases not matched to a gene: 1. Germline V CDR1 and CDR2: LGHDT, YNNKEL (reference sequence). CDR3 length equals 16 residues. In DNA, the CDR3 is TGTGCCAGCAGCCAAGGACAGGGATCTGGGGCCAACGTCCTGACTTTC. It yields the protein CASSQGQGSGANVLTF.

V usage is TRBV7-9 and J usage is TRBJ2-3; TRBD2 aligns across 8 bases. The V and J ends lost 2 bases and 2 bases, in that order; junction bases with no gene match: 6. The CDR3 has 16 residues. Germline V gene sequence: CDR1 SEHNR, CDR2 FQNEAQ (reference sequence). CDR3 amino acids: CASSLTPSGFTDTQYF. DNA for the CDR3: TGTGCCAGCAGCTTAACTCCTAGCGGGTTCACAGATACGCAGTATTTT.

Details on this clonotype: Sequence at one end of the junction differs from germline and may be a read error. The V and J genes are TRBV5-6 and TRBJ1-2; no clear D. Germline assignment: CDR1 SGHDT and CDR2 YYEEEE. CDR3 length: 13 amino acids. The CDR3 sequence is CASSFGRPYGYAF. CDR3 in DNA: TGTGCCAGCAGCTTTGGCAGGCCCTATGGCTACGCCTTC.

This clonotype was seen at least ten times. This chain uses TRBV3-1 with TRBJ2-1; 12 bases are a match to TRBD2. V was clipped by 8 bases and J by 9 bases; unmatched bases: 14. The CDR3 spans 16 residues. Germline CDR1 reads LGHDT; CDR2 reads YNNKEL (reference sequence). The CDR3 DNA reads TGTGCCAGCTGCAACTTTCCTAGCGGGGGGGCCTTTGAGCAGTTCTTC. Its translation: CASCNFPSGGAFEQFF.

This clonotype was recorded many times. The rearrangement links TRBV15 to TRBJ1-4; the D is unclear. This CDR3 region has 12 residues. In germline, CDR1 is LNHNV, CDR2 YYDKDF (reference sequence). With 0 bases removed from V and 13 bases from J, the gap between germline ends came to 9 bases. The CDR3 bases are TGTGCCACCAGCAGAGATCTGGGAACACTGTTTTTT. Translated: CATSRDLGTLFF.

This clonotype was seen repeatedly, ten times or more. This sequence may be a read error, since a much larger clone differs from it by one base. The chain links TRBV20-1 to TRBJ1-6; the D gene is possibly TRBD1 (6 bases). The CDR3 length is 13 residues. Per germline, CDR1 DFQATT and CDR2 SNEGSKA (reference sequence). CDR3 protein: CSAYRDTNSPPHF. In DNA, the CDR3 is TGCAGTGCTTACCGGGACACTAATTCACCCCCCCACTTT.

The chain recombines TRBV7-2 with TRBJ2-2; TRBD2 is a possible D gene (6 bases). CDR3 length: 16 residues. The V end lost 5 bases, the J end lost 0 bases, and 13 bases lay between the germline ends. From germline, CDR1 is SGHTA and CDR2 FQGNSA. CDR3 sequence reads: CASSPGGDTNTGELFF. DNA of the CDR3: TGTGCCAGCAGCCCCGGGGGAGATACGAACACCGGGGAGCTGTTTTTT.

The chain employs TRBV25-1 and TRBJ2-3; 10 bases fit TRBD2. CDR3 length: 16 amino acids. Germline CDR1 MGHDK, CDR2 SYGVNS. The V and J ends lost 3 bases and 4 bases, in that order; junction bases with no gene match: 7. The CDR3 DNA reads TGTGCCAGCAGTGACGGTAGCGGGGGGAGCGCAGATACGCAGTATTTT. This codes for CASSDGSGGSADTQYF.

This clonotype was counted between two and nine times. This may be a read error: a much more frequent sequence differs by one nucleotide. V and J are TRBV20-1 and TRBJ2-1; the D is unclear. The CDR3 loop spans 11 amino acids. Germline V gives CDR1 DFQATT, CDR2 SNEGSKA (reference sequence). Here the CDR3 reads CSAPLDNEQSF. In nucleotides, the CDR3 is TGCAGTGCACCCCTAGACAATGAGCAGTCCTTC.

Comment on this clonotype: This may arise from a read error, as a much more abundant clone is one base away. The V call is TRBV7-9, the J call TRBJ1-3, with D perhaps matching TRBD1 (5 bases). The CDR3 is 15 residues long. CDR1 and CDR2 from the germline V gene are SEHNR and FQNEAQ (reference sequence). CDR3 sequence: CASSNPGRAGNAIYF. CDR3 coding DNA: TGTGCCAGCAGCAACCCTGGCAGGGCTGGAAACGCCATATATTTT.

This clonotype was recorded many times. The rearrangement joins TRBV29-1 to TRBJ2-2, with D perhaps matching TRBD2 (5 bases). The V end lost 3 bases, the J end lost 7 bases, and 12 bases lay between the germline ends. There are 13 residues in the CDR3. The V gene's germline CDR1 is SQVTM and CDR2 ANQGSEA. CDR3 residues: CSVEKDWSGELFF. The CDR3, as DNA: TGCAGCGTTGAGAAGGACTGGAGCGGGGAGCTGTTTTTT.

Ten or more counts support this clonotype. This chain connects TRBV7-9 to TRBJ2-7; tentatively, D is TRBD1 or TRBD2 (6 bases each). Germline CDR1 is SEHNR and CDR2 is FQNEAQ (reference sequence). This CDR3 is 14 amino acids long. V was trimmed by 2 bases and J by 1 base, leaving 9 bases between them. CDR3 amino acids: CASSLIGGSYEQYF. DNA for the CDR3: TGTGCCAGCAGCTTAATAGGGGGGTCCTACGAGCAGTACTTC.

This clonotype was counted at least ten times. Here the CDR3 reads CASSYFGGGAGELFF. CDR3 bases: TGTGCCAGCAGTTACTTCGGCGGGGGGGCTGGGGAGCTGTTTTTT. V and J are TRBV6-5 and TRBJ2-2; 9 bases map to TRBD2. Unmatched junction bases numbered 5, after V lost 1 base and J lost 8 bases. The V gene's germline CDR1 is MNHEY and CDR2 SVGAGI. This CDR3 region has 15 residues.